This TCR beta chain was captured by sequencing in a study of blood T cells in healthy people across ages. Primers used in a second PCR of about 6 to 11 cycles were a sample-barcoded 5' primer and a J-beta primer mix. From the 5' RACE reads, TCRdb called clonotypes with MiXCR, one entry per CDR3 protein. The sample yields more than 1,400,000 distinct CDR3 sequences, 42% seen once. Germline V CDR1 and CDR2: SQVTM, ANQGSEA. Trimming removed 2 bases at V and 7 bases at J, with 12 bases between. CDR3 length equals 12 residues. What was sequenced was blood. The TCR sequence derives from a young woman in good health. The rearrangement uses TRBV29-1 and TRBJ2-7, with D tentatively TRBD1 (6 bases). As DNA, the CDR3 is TGCAGCGTTGAACAACGGGACAATGAGCAGTACTTC. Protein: CSVEQRDNEQYF.